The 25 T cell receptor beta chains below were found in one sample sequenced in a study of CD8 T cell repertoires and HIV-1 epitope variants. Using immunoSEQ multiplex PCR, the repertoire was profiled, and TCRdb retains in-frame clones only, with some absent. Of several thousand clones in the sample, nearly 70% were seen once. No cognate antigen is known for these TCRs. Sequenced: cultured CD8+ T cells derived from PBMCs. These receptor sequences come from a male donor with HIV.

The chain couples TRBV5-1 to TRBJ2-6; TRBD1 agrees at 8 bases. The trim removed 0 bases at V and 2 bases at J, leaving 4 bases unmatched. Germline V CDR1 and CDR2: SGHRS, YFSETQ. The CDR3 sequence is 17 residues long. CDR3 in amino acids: CASSLARGRTGANVLTF. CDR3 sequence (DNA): TGCGCCAGCAGCTTGGCCAGGGGGCGGACTGGGGCCAACGTCCTGACTTTC.

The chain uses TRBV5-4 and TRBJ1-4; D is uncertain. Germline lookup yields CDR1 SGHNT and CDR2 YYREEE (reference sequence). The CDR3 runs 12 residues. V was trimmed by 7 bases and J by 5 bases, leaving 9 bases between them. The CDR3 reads CASGEGNEKLFF. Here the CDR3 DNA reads TGTGCCAGCGGAGAAGGGAATGAAAAACTGTTTTTT.

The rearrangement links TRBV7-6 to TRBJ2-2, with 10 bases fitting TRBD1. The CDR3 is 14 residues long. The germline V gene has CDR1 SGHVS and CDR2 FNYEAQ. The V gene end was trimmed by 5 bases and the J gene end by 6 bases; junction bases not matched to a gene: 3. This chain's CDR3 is CASSLTGGSGELFF. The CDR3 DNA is TGTGCCAGCAGCCTGACAGGGGGCTCCGGGGAGCTGTTTTTT.

CDR3 residues: CASSDEGYGYYGYTF. CDR3 nucleotides: TGTGCCAGCAGTGATGAGGGGTACGGCTACTATGGCTACACCTTC. The genes are TRBV6-1 and TRBJ1-2; TRBD1 is a possible D gene (5 bases). The CDR3 has 15 amino acids. Germline CDR1 is MNHNS and CDR2 is SASEGT. With 3 bases removed from V and 3 bases from J, the gap between germline ends came to 14 bases.

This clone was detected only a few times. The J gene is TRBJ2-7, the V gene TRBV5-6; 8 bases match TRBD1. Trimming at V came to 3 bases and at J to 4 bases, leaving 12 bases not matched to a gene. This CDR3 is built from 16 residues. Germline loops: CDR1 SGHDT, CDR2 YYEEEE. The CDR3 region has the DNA TGTGCCAGCAGCTGGCAGTCGACCAGGGGGCTATACGAGCAGTACTTC. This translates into CASSWQSTRGLYEQYF.

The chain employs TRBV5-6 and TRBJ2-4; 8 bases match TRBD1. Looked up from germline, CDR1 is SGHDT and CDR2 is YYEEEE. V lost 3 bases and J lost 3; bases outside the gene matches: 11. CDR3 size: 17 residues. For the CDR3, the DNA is TGTGCCAGCAGCTGGATTACAGGGGGTCAAGACAAAAACATTCAGTACTTC. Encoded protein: CASSWITGGQDKNIQYF.

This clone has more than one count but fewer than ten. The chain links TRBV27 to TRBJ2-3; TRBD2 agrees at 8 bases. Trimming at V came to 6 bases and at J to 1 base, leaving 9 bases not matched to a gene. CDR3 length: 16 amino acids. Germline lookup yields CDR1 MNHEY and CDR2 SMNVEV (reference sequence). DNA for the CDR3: TGTGCCAGCAGACATACGACGACTAGCGGCACAGATACGCAGTATTTT. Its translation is CASRHTTTSGTDTQYF.

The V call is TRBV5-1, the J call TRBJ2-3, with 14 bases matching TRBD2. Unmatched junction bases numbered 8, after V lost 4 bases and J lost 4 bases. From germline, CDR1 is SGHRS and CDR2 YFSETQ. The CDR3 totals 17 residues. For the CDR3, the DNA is TGCGCCAGCAGCGCACGACTAGCGGGAGGGGCCCCAGATACGCAGTATTTT. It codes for CASSARLAGGAPDTQYF. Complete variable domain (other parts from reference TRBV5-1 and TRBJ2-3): KAGVTQTPRYLIKTRGQQVTLSCSPISGHRSVSWYQQTPGQGLQFLFEYFSETQRNKGNFPGRFSGRQFSNSRSEMNVSTLELGDSALYLCASSARLAGGAPDTQYFGPGTRLTVL.

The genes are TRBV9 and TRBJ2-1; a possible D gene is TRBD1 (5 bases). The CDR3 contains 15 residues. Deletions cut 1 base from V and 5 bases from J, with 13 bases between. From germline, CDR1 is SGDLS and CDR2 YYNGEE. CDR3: CASSVLSGIHNEQFF. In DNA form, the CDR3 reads TGTGCCAGCAGCGTATTATCAGGGATTCACAATGAGCAGTTCTTC.

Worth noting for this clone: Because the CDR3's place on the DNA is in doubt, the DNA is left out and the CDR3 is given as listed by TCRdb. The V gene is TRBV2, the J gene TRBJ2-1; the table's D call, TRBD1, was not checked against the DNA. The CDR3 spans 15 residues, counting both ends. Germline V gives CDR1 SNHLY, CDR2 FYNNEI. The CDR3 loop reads CASSTGQYFGNEQFF.

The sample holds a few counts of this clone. The CDR3 sequence: CASSLSSGVYNEQFF. The CDR3 DNA reads as TGTGCCAGCAGCTTATCGTCGGGAGTTTACAATGAGCAGTTCTTC. J is TRBJ2-1 and V is TRBV7-9, with D tentatively TRBD2 (6 bases). This CDR3 is 15 amino acids long. In germline, CDR1 is SEHNR, CDR2 FQNEAQ (reference sequence). Trimming took 2 bases from V and 4 from J, leaving 12 bases between them.

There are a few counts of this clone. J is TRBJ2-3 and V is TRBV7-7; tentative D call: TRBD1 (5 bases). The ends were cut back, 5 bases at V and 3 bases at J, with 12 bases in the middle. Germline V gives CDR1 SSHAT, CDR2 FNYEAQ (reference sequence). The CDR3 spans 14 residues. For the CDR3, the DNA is TGTGCCAGCAGCACCGGGCACAGGACAGATACGCAGTATTTT. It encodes CASSTGHRTDTQYF.

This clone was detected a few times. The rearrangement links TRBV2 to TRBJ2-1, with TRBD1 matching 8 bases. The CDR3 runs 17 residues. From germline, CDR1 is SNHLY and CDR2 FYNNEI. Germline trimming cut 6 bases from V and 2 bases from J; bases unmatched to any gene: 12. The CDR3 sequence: CASSSIGQGATYNEQFF. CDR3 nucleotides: TGTGCCAGCAGCTCCATCGGGCAGGGGGCCACCTACAATGAGCAGTTCTTC.

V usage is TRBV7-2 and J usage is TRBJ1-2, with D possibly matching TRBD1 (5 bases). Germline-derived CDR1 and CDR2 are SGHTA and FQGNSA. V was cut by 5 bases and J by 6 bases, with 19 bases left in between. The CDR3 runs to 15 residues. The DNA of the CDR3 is TGTGCCAGCAGCCCGGCCTTGGGGCGGCCCGATGGCTACACCTTC. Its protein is CASSPALGRPDGYTF.

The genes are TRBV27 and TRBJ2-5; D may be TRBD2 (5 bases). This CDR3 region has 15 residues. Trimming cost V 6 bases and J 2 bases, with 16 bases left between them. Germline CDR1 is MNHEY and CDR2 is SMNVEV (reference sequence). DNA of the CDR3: TGTGCCAGCAGCTCCGCCGGGATAGATCAAGAGACCCAGTACTTC. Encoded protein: CASSSAGIDQETQYF.

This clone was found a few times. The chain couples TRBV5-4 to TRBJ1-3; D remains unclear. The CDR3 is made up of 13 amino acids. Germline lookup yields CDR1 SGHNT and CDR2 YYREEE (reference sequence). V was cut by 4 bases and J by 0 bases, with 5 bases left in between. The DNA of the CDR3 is TGTGCCAGCAGCCCGAGCTCTGGAAACACCATATATTTT. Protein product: CASSPSSGNTIYF.

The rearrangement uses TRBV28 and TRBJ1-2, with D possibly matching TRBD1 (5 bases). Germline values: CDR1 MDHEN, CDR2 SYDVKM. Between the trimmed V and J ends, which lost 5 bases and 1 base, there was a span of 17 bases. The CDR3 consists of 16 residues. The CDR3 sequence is CASSLDPTDFNYGYTF. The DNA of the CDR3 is TGTGCCAGCAGTCTGGACCCGACAGATTTTAACTATGGCTACACCTTC.

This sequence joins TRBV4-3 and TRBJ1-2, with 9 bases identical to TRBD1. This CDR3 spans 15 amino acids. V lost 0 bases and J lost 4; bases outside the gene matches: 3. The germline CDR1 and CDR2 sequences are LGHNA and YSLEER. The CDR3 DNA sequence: TGCGCCAGCAGCCAAGAGGACAGGGGAACCTATGGCTACACCTTC. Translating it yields CASSQEDRGTYGYTF.

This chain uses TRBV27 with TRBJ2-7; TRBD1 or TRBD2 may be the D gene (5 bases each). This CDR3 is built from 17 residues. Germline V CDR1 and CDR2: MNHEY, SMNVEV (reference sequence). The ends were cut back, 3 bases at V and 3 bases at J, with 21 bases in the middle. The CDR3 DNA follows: TGTGCCAGCAGTTTTACGGGACGCACTTCTACCTACTACGAGCAGTACTTC. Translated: CASSFTGRTSTYYEQYF.

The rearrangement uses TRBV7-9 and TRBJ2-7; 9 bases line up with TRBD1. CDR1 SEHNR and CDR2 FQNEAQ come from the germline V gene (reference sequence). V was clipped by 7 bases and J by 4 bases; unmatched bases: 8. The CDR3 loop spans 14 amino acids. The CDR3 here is CASNPGQGPYEQYF. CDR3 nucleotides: TGTGCCAGCAACCCGGGACAGGGACCTTACGAGCAGTACTTC.

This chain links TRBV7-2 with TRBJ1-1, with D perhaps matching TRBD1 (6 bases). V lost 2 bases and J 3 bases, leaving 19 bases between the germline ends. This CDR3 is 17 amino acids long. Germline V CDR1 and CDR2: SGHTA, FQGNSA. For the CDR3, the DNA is TGTGCCAGCAGCTTACACGGTCCGGGGGCGGGTGACACTGAAGCTTTCTTT. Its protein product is CASSLHGPGAGDTEAFF.

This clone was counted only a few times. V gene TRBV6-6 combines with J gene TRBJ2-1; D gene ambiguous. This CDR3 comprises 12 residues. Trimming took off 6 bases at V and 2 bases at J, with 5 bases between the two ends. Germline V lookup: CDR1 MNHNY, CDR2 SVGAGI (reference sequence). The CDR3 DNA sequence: TGTGCCAGCAGCCGACCCTACAATGAGCAGTTCTTC. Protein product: CASSRPYNEQFF.

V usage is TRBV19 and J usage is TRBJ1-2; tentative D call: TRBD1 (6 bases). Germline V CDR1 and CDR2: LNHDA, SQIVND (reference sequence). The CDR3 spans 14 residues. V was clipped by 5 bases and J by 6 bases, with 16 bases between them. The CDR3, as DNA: TGTGCCAGTAGTCCCTCAGGGGCAATAAATGGCTACACCTTC. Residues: CASSPSGAINGYTF.

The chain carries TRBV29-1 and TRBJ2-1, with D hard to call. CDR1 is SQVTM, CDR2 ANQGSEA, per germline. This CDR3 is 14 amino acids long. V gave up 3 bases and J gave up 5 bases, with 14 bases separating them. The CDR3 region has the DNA TGCAGCGTTGATCCAGGTCGCAAAAACAATGAGCAGTTCTTC. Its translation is CSVDPGRKNNEQFF.

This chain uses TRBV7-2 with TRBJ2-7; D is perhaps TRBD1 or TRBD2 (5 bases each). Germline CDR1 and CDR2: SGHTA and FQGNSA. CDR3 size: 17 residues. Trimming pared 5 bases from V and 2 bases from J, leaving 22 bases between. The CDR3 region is CASSLGDGAASTYEQYF. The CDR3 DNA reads TGTGCCAGCAGCCTAGGGGATGGAGCGGCCTCTACCTACGAGCAGTACTTC.